What follows are 6 T cell receptor beta chains derived from one specimen sequenced in a study of technical replicates of blood from several donors (dated by TCRdb to the late 2010s). To prepare the library, the immunoSEQ multiplex PCR assay was applied. The immuneACCESS repertoire file appears here via TCRdb, limited to in-frame rearrangements. These files lack a portion of the clones; in checked studies, under half of the deficit traces to unresolved V genes, and the cause of the others is not known. Within this sample are approximately 70,000 clones, with 91% of them counted one time only. The ten most abundant clones make up about 0.36% of the sample. Sequences were obtained from T cells isolated from PBMCs. These receptors were collected from a human donor in good health. Some clones in this sample may be carry-over from other donors' samples.

The chain carries TRBV27 and TRBJ2-1; D might be TRBD1 (5 bases). Trimming cost V 4 bases and J 0 bases, with 10 bases left between them. The CDR3 consists of 15 residues. Per germline, CDR1 MNHEY and CDR2 SMNVEV (reference sequence). The CDR3 here is CASSWAGFSYNEQFF. The CDR3 nucleotides read TGTGCCAGCAGTTGGGCAGGGTTCTCCTACAATGAGCAGTTCTTC.

Worth noting for this clone: Other DNA sequences in this sample translate to the same CDR3. The CDR3 coding sequence is TGTGCCAGCTCTCCTGGGACAGGGGGCCGCGAGCAGTACTTC. Translated: CASSPGTGGREQYF. The chain employs TRBV18 and TRBJ2-7; 12 bases fit TRBD1. Trimming cost V 6 bases and J 6 bases; bases outside gene matches: 6. The CDR3 has 14 amino acids. Germline values: CDR1 KGHSH, CDR2 LQKENI.

The genes are TRBV10-3 and TRBJ2-1; D might be TRBD2 (7 bases). Germline V gives CDR1 ENHRY, CDR2 SYGVKD. The CDR3 consists of 15 residues. Deletions cut 3 bases from V and 6 bases from J, with 15 bases between. CDR3 nucleotides: TGTGCCATCAGTGAACCGGGGGGCGGACTCAATGAGCAGTTCTTC. It specifies CAISEPGGGLNEQFF.

The rearrangement links TRBV25-1 to TRBJ2-7; 9 bases agree with TRBD1. This CDR3 has 17 residues. Germline loops: CDR1 MGHDK, CDR2 SYGVNS. After removal of 3 bases from V and 2 bases from J, the junction contained 11 bases not matched to a gene. CDR3 region: CASSEIPGQGLAYEQYF. The CDR3, as DNA: TGTGCCAGCAGTGAGATTCCAGGACAGGGGTTGGCCTACGAGCAGTACTTC.

V and J are TRBV11-2 and TRBJ2-4; TRBD1 agrees at 11 bases. CDR1 and CDR2 (germline): SGHAT, FQNNGV. J gave up 8 bases and V 6 bases, and 12 bases lay outside the gene matches. The CDR3 has 16 amino acids. The CDR3 region is CASSSGTGGRGYIQYF. Here the CDR3 DNA reads TGTGCCAGCAGTTCCGGGACAGGGGGTAGAGGATACATTCAGTACTTC.

This clone has only one observation. The chain recombines TRBV27 with TRBJ2-3; the match to TRBD1 covers 7 bases. Trimming at V came to 2 bases and at J to 4 bases, leaving 3 bases not matched to a gene. Germline V lookup: CDR1 MNHEY, CDR2 SMNVEV (reference sequence). The CDR3 runs to 14 residues. CDR3 bases: TGTGCCAGCAGTTTAGGCCAGGGGGCAGATACGCAGTATTTT. Its protein product is CASSLGQGADTQYF.